The 14 T cell receptor beta chains below were found in one sample sequenced in a study of blood T cell repertoires in COVID-19. The method was immunoSEQ multiplex PCR; TCRdb's version includes in-frame clones alone and lacks a portion of them. This repertoire shows hundreds of thousands of clones, around 89% found once; its top ten account for 4.6%. Sequenced material: peripheral blood. These receptors all come from a man in his forties or fifties with acute or convalescent COVID-19.

J is TRBJ2-4 and V is TRBV9, with D uncertain. From germline, CDR1 is SGDLS and CDR2 YYNGEE. The CDR3 length is 15 residues. Trimming took off 3 bases at V and 1 base at J, with 11 bases between the two ends. The CDR3 bases are TGTGCCAGCAGCGATGAGGTTGGGGCCAAAAACATTCAGTACTTC. Translation: CASSDEVGAKNIQYF.

This clone was recorded a few times. CDR3 DNA sequence: TGTGCCAGTAGCCCTCAGGGACAGCCCTATGGCTACACCTTC. As protein: CASSPQGQPYGYTF. The gene calls are TRBV19 and TRBJ1-2; 7 bases align to TRBD1. From germline, CDR1 is LNHDA and CDR2 SQIVND (reference sequence). The CDR3 totals 14 residues. V shed 6 bases, J shed 4 bases, and the junction held 8 bases outside the gene matches.

The rearrangement links TRBV7-3 to TRBJ2-1, with 9 positions matching TRBD2. The CDR3 runs to 16 residues. V was clipped by 0 bases and J by 9 bases; unmatched bases: 9. The germline V gene has CDR1 SGHTA and CDR2 FQGTGA. The CDR3 sequence: CASSLTSGGSLSEQFF. Here the CDR3 DNA reads TGTGCCAGCAGCTTAACTAGCGGGGGATCATTAAGTGAGCAGTTCTTC.

DNA for the CDR3: TGCGCCAGCAGTGAGAGGTCTGGGGGCCCGATTGCAACTAATGAAAAACTGTTTTTT. Translating gives CASSERSGGPIATNEKLFF. The gene calls are TRBV10-2 and TRBJ1-4; possible D gene TRBD1, 6 bases. Trimming removed 2 bases at V and 0 bases at J, with 19 bases between. The CDR3 runs 19 residues. Germline CDR1 WSHSY, CDR2 SAAADI.

Comment on this clone: An end of the junction differs from the germline gene, which may be a read error. CDR3 in amino acids: CATSGSGGQASYNEQFF. The DNA of the CDR3 is TGTGCCACCAGCGGGAGCGGGGGGCAGGCCTCCTATAATGAGCAGTTCTTC. The rearrangement uses TRBV15 and TRBJ2-1; 9 nucleotides align to TRBD2. The CDR3 totals 17 residues. CDR1 and CDR2 (germline): LNHNV, YYDKDF (reference sequence).

The CDR3 DNA is TGTGCCACCAGTGATTTCAAGCACTCTGGGGCCAACGTCCTGACTTTC. This gives the protein CATSDFKHSGANVLTF. The chain is built from TRBV24-1 and TRBJ2-6; no reliable D call. The CDR3 extends over 16 amino acids. Germline V gene data show CDR1 as KGHDR and CDR2 as SFDVKD. The V end was cut by 1 base, the J end by 0 bases, with 6 bases between.

The chain joins TRBV24-1 to TRBJ2-1; TRBD2 matches at 9 bases. The trim removed 4 bases at V and 8 bases at J, leaving 8 bases unmatched. The CDR3 spans 15 residues. Germline CDR1 is KGHDR and CDR2 is SFDVKD. The CDR3 DNA is TGTGCCACCAGTGACCCCGGGACTAGCCGAGATGAGCAGTTCTTC. Protein: CATSDPGTSRDEQFF.

Ten or more counts support this clone. The chain carries TRBV12-5 and TRBJ2-7, with TRBD2 matching over 7 bases. The CDR3 has 15 residues. Trimming at V came to 0 bases and at J to 3 bases, leaving 5 bases not matched to a gene. Germline V lookup: CDR1 LGHNT, CDR2 FRNRAP. The DNA of the CDR3 is TGTGCTAGTGGTTTGGTATTGGGGGGGAACTACGAGCAGTACTTC. It specifies CASGLVLGGNYEQYF.

The V and J genes are TRBV12-3 or TRBV12-4 and TRBJ1-5; unclear D gene. V was cut by 3 bases and J by 6 bases, with 9 bases left in between. CDR3 size: 13 residues. Here the CDR3 reads CASSFGISQPQHF. The CDR3 DNA reads as TGTGCCAGCAGTTTCGGGATAAGTCAGCCCCAGCATTTT.

The V and J genes are TRBV29-1 and TRBJ1-3; TRBD1 matches at 7 bases. The CDR3 contains 15 residues. With V trimmed by 7 bases and J by 4 bases, 13 bases remained unmatched. Germline values: CDR1 SQVTM, CDR2 ANQGSEA. This CDR3 is CSALFRDSLGNTIYF. The CDR3 coding sequence is TGCAGCGCTCTATTCCGGGACAGTCTGGGAAACACCATATATTTT.

The chain employs TRBV5-1 and TRBJ2-1; TRBD2 matches at 7 bases. CDR3 length equals 16 residues. V lost 0 bases, J lost 1 base, and 4 bases stayed unmatched. Germline CDR1 SGHRS, CDR2 YFSETQ. For the CDR3, the DNA is TGCGCCAGCAGCTTGGATCCAGCGGGGTCCTACAATGAGCAGTTCTTC. It specifies CASSLDPAGSYNEQFF.

J is TRBJ2-4 and V is TRBV6-5, with TRBD2 as a possible D gene (6 bases). The CDR3 covers 15 residues. The V gene lost 9 bases and the J gene lost 4 bases, with 19 bases spanning the gap. Germline values: CDR1 MNHEY, CDR2 SVGAGI. CDR3 DNA sequence: TGTGCCAGGAACCGTGACGGGGGTTTGAAAAACATTCAGTACTTC. It codes for CARNRDGGLKNIQYF.

The chain carries TRBV29-1 and TRBJ1-2; 7 positions match TRBD1. The CDR3 is 14 amino acids. Germline lookup yields CDR1 SQVTM and CDR2 ANQGSEA. Losses at the gene ends were 2 bases for V and 4 bases for J; bases not matched to a gene: 7. The CDR3 loop reads CSVEKEGAGYGYTF. DNA for the CDR3: TGCAGCGTTGAAAAGGAGGGGGCAGGCTATGGCTACACCTTC.

This chain connects TRBV5-1 to TRBJ1-6; TRBD1 matches at 7 bases. The CDR3 loop spans 15 amino acids. In germline, CDR1 is SGHRS, CDR2 YFSETQ. With 0 bases clipped from V and 7 bases from J, the junction kept 4 bases outside the gene matches. In DNA form, the CDR3 reads TGCGCCAGCAGCTTGGGACAGGGTTGGAATTCACCCCTCCACTTT. It translates to CASSLGQGWNSPLHF.